This is a list of T cell receptor beta chains from one sample in a study of molecular identifiers for immune sequencing clone quantification. TCRdb used MiXCR to reprocess the PCR reads, holding one entry per CDR3 protein. The repertoire holds 550,000 to 750,000 distinct CDR3 sequences, with about 20% as singletons. The sequenced sample was naive CD8+ T cells from blood, with Jurkat cell RNA spiked in. These receptors originate from a human donor in good health. Some libraries in this study had Jurkat cell RNA spiked in. Both conserved end residues are part of each CDR3. The order of the fields is J gene, clone size, D gene, V gene, CDR3 protein, CDR3 DNA. D genes are given only for firm matches. Not every row has a clone size; where given, it reads once, few, many or a size class.

J gene: TRBJ2-7
clone size: -
D gene: -
V gene: TRBV5-6
CDR3 protein: CASSLEGQGHERYF
CDR3 DNA: TGTGCCAGCAGCTTGGAGGGTCAGGGCCACGAGCGGTACTTC

J gene: TRBJ1-5
clone size: many
D gene: -
V gene: TRBV21-1
CDR3 protein: CARNQPQHF
CDR3 DNA: TGTGCCAGAAATCAGCCCCAGCATTTT

J gene: TRBJ2-7
clone size: -
D gene: TRBD1
V gene: TRBV9
CDR3 protein: CASSVGSGDRGYEQYF
CDR3 DNA: TGTGCCAGCAGCGTAGGATCTGGGGACAGGGGTTACGAGCAGTACTTC

J gene: TRBJ2-4
clone size: many
D gene: TRBD2
V gene: TRBV7-9
CDR3 protein: CASSLVSGANIQYF
CDR3 DNA: TGTGCCAGCAGCTTAGTTAGCGGGGCCAACATTCAGTACTTC

J gene: TRBJ1-2
clone size: many
D gene: -
V gene: TRBV20-1
CDR3 protein: CSARGGYRETNYGYTF
CDR3 DNA: TGCAGTGCTAGAGGGGGGTACAGGGAAACTAACTATGGCTACACCTTC

J gene: TRBJ2-1
clone size: few
D gene: -
V gene: TRBV11-2
CDR3 protein: CASRGWTGGTYNEQFF
CDR3 DNA: TGTGCCAGCAGAGGGTGGACCGGAGGGACCTACAATGAGCAGTTCTTC

J gene: TRBJ1-2
clone size: -
D gene: -
V gene: TRBV30
CDR3 protein: CAWSTTEYGYTF
CDR3 DNA: TGTGCCTGGAGTACGACAGAGTATGGCTACACCTTC

J gene: TRBJ1-1
clone size: many
D gene: -
V gene: TRBV7-9
CDR3 protein: CASSPRAGEQPRVDTEAFF
CDR3 DNA: TGTGCCAGCAGTCCCAGGGCGGGAGAACAGCCGCGGGTAGACACTGAAGCTTTCTTT

J gene: TRBJ1-5
clone size: many
D gene: -
V gene: TRBV6-2/TRBV6-3
CDR3 protein: CASTNGRSNQPQHF
CDR3 DNA: TGTGCCAGCACCAACGGCAGGAGCAATCAGCCCCAGCATTTT

J gene: TRBJ2-3
clone size: many
D gene: TRBD2
V gene: TRBV20-1
CDR3 protein: CSARASSGTGTDTQYF
CDR3 DNA: TGCAGTGCTCGTGCCTCTAGCGGGACGGGTACAGATACGCAGTATTTT

J gene: TRBJ2-3
clone size: many
D gene: -
V gene: TRBV11-2
CDR3 protein: CASSLDSADTQYF
CDR3 DNA: TGTGCCAGCAGCTTAGATTCTGCAGATACGCAGTATTTT

J gene: TRBJ2-2
clone size: many
D gene: -
V gene: TRBV13
CDR3 protein: CASSFDGSVIAGELFF
CDR3 DNA: TGTGCCAGCAGCTTCGATGGTTCCGTTATCGCCGGGGAGCTGTTTTTT

J gene: TRBJ2-7
clone size: many
D gene: TRBD2
V gene: TRBV20-1
CDR3 protein: CSAREGTSGPYEQYF
CDR3 DNA: TGCAGTGCTAGAGAGGGGACTAGCGGCCCCTACGAGCAGTACTTC

J gene: TRBJ2-1
clone size: -
D gene: TRBD1
V gene: TRBV30
CDR3 protein: CAWSADRNFYNEQFF
CDR3 DNA: TGTGCCTGGAGCGCGGACAGGAATTTTTACAATGAGCAGTTCTTC

J gene: TRBJ2-3
clone size: many
D gene: TRBD2
V gene: TRBV6-2/TRBV6-3
CDR3 protein: CASSYAIETSGISTDTQYF
CDR3 DNA: TGTGCCAGCAGTTACGCGATAGAGACTAGCGGGATATCAACAGATACGCAGTATTTT

J gene: TRBJ2-5
clone size: few
D gene: TRBD2
V gene: TRBV7-9
CDR3 protein: CASSLVSGAGGYQETQYF
CDR3 DNA: TGTGCCAGCAGCTTAGTAAGCGGGGCAGGCGGGTACCAAGAGACCCAGTACTTC

J gene: TRBJ2-7
clone size: few
D gene: TRBD1
V gene: TRBV2
CDR3 protein: CASQTGVEQYF
CDR3 DNA: TGTGCCAGCCAGACAGGGGTCGAGCAGTACTTC

J gene: TRBJ2-7
clone size: many
D gene: -
V gene: TRBV28
CDR3 protein: CASSPRRSEQYF
CDR3 DNA: TGTGCCAGCAGTCCCCGACGGTCCGAGCAGTACTTC

J gene: TRBJ1-5
clone size: many
D gene: -
V gene: TRBV5-6
CDR3 protein: CASSLFGGGLVGGNQPQHF
CDR3 DNA: TGTGCCAGCAGCTTGTTTGGTGGGGGGCTAGTCGGTGGCAATCAGCCCCAGCATTTT

J gene: TRBJ2-1
clone size: few
D gene: -
V gene: TRBV23-1
CDR3 protein: CASSPYTAAYYNEQFF
CDR3 DNA: TGCGCCAGCAGTCCTTATACAGCGGCATACTACAATGAGCAGTTCTTC

J gene: TRBJ2-2
clone size: many
D gene: -
V gene: TRBV2
CDR3 protein: CASSTLENTGELFF
CDR3 DNA: TGTGCCAGCAGTACGCTAGAAAACACCGGGGAGCTGTTTTTT

J gene: TRBJ2-4
clone size: many
D gene: -
V gene: TRBV7-2
CDR3 protein: CASSLVAGPDIQYF
CDR3 DNA: TGTGCCAGCAGCTTAGTGGCGGGCCCCGACATTCAGTACTTC

J gene: TRBJ2-3
clone size: many
D gene: -
V gene: TRBV10-2
CDR3 protein: CASSESTADTQYF
CDR3 DNA: TGCGCCAGCAGTGAGTCGACAGCCGATACGCAGTATTTT

J gene: TRBJ2-7
clone size: few
D gene: -
V gene: TRBV30
CDR3 protein: CAWRGTGLEQYF
CDR3 DNA: TGTGCCTGGAGGGGGACCGGGCTCGAGCAGTACTTC